This TCR beta chain was documented in a study of blood T cell repertoires in COVID-19. Original data processing: Scientists estimated how many nucleated cells there were by amplifying reference gene primers. Only in-frame clones appear in the TCRdb table, and some are missing; sequencing was by immunoSEQ multiplex PCR. From that table come the V and J calls and clone size; the DNA was used to work out D and trimming. The sample has 120,000 or so clones; over 75% are singletons. This clone came up once. The germline V gene has CDR1 SGHDT and CDR2 YYEEEE. The CDR3 has 15 residues. After removal of 4 bases from V and 6 bases from J, the junction contained 8 bases not matched to a gene.

The clonotype comes from a woman in her 70s with acute or convalescent COVID-19. The specimen sequenced was peripheral blood. This sequence joins TRBV5-6 and TRBJ1-5; TRBD1 aligns across 9 bases. For the CDR3, the DNA is TGTGCCAGCAGCCTGGGACAGGGACTCGGTCAGCCCCAGCATTTT. Translated: CASSLGQGLGQPQHF.